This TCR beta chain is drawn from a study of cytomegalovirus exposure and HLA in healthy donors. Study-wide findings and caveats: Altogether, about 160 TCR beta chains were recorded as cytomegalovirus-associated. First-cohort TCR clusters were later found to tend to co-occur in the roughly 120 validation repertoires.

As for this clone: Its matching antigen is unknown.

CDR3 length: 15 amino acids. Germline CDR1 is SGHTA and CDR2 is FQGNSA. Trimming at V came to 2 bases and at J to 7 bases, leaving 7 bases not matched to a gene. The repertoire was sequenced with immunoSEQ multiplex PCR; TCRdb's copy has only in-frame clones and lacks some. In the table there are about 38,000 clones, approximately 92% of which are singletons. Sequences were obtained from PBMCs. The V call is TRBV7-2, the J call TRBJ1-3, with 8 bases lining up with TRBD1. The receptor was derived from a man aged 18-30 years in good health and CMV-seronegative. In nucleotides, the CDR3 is TGTGCCAGCAGCTTAAGGGGACAGGCGGGCAACACCATATATTTT. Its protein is CASSLRGQAGNTIYF.